This entry concerns a single T cell receptor beta chain. This clonotype has only a few counts. The antigen it binds to is not known. No base quality values were provided; no much bigger clone lies one nucleotide off. The library was produced with RACE. Sequencing was carried out with a NextSeq 500. During library preparation, unique molecular identifiers were attached to individual cDNA molecules so that TCRs could be counted quantitatively and reproducibly. From each blood RNA sample, both TCR alpha and TCR beta chains were sequenced. In the source study's methods: Samples had a median of approximately 93,000 TCRs, with a range from 23,224 to 690,600. V, J and CDR3 annotation of the TCR reads was performed with the Decombinator software suite. To make PS versus PT1 abundance plots, every sample was subsampled to the same number of TCRs (28,000). Expanded TCRs were defined as absent before sensitization and observed at least eight times at the 2-week time point. In TCRdb, the public reads were trimmed at Q25 with fastp and aligned with MiXCR, with productive beta chains retained. One record per CDR3 amino acid sequence lists the most common genes and DNA. TCRdb, not the original authors, processed these V and J calls. The sample contains 150,000 to 200,000 distinct CDR3 sequences, 25% to 35% of them found a single time. The ten largest clones capture 2.1% of the sample.

The sample originates from a study of human T cells and chemical hapten exposure (dated by TCRdb to the early 2020s). The study in broad terms: For sensitization, 2% DPC in acetone was applied to an approximately 2 cm by approximately 2 cm area of upper inner arm skin. Throughout the roughly 26-week study period, patients were also given weekly therapeutic DPC doses on the scalp. Patch testing on the upper back used Finn chambers containing 0.01% DPC, with scoring done after 6 days according to International Contact Dermatitis Research Group standards. The patient cohort, mostly female, included alopecia areata with under or over 50% scalp involvement, alopecia totalis and alopecia universalis. The libraries were sequenced as a pool, and the TCR yield per sample differed mostly because of small variations in library volumes within the pool. In alopecia patients, the study followed how the peripheral blood TCR repertoire changed in vivo over primary and secondary sensitization to diphenylcyclopropenone (DPC), a hapten. Blood was sampled from patients pre-sensitization (week 0) and at 2, 6 and about 24 weeks after DPC sensitization. Blood for TCR sequencing was provided by twenty-nine alopecia patients at one to four time points (pre-sensitization, 2, 6 and 24 weeks).

The time point label for this specimen denotes: patch test 3, about 24 weeks after DPC sensitization. The treatment or condition label of this sample denotes: therapeutic diphenylcyclopropenone sensitization with weekly scalp DPC. At every patch-test visit, the blood draw took place before the patch test was put on. Eligible patients were aged 18 to 70, diagnosed with alopecia, deemed suitable for DPC therapy, and excluded if pregnant. Unfractionated whole blood was collected in Tempus Blood RNA tubes, and total RNA was extracted from that blood. General findings and caveats noted by the study authors: Significantly more large CDR3 similarity clusters were formed by expanded TCRs than by pre-sensitization or healthy control sets, consistent with antigen-driven responses. Alopecia, a presumed autoimmune disease, was present in all patients, so the immune response of the patients might differ from that of healthy individuals. Patch test score correlated positively with the number of PT1 expanded TCRs, reaching significance at thresholds 8, 16 and 32 but not at 4. After repeated subsampling, the strength of the expansion versus patch-test correlation and the threshold at which it became significant changed. No change with DPC sensitization was found in the number of TCRs above 1 in 1000 frequency, and no evidence of global repertoire structure alterations was found.

The TCR originated in a woman aged 18-29 years with alopecia areata. Some clones in this sample may be carry-over from other donors' samples. The input for sequencing was whole blood, taken in connection with sensitization to the hapten diphenylcyclopropenone (DPC).

The sequence in DNA is TGTGCCAGCAGCCTTCTTTCGATGGGAACTTTCTTT. Its protein reads: CASSLLSMGTFF. The chain was built from TRBV11-2 and TRBJ1-1, with the D segment identity uncertain. At the junction V is shortened by 5 bases and J by 12 bases, with 16 bases in between. According to the germline V gene, CDR1 reads SGHAT and CDR2 reads FQNNGV. From cysteine to phenylalanine, the CDR3 is 12 amino acids long. This entry keeps only the CDR3 DNA: 36 bases, framed from base 1.